These T cell receptor beta chains were read from a single sample in a study of T cell responses to AZD1222 COVID-19 vaccine. Clones were read by immunoSEQ multiplex PCR, and TCRdb kept only the in-frame ones, dropping some. The sample lists roughly 120,000 clones; 90% to 95% were seen once. The sample was peripheral blood, taken on day 0 of AZD1222 vaccination. The receptors come from an adult in good health. The CDR3 runs from the conserved cysteine through the conserved F or W. The D gene is left open where the match is weak. The size of a clone is reported for some rows only, either as once, few or many, or as a class for expanded clones.

size: NA; J: TRBJ2-7; D: NA; V: TRBV5-4; CDR3: CASSLDQGSSYEQYF; DNA: TGTGCCAGCAGCTTGGATCAGGGGAGCTCCTACGAGCAGTACTTC
size: NA; J: TRBJ2-1; D: TRBD1; V: TRBV5-1; CDR3: CASSLQGASNEQFF; DNA: TGCGCCAGCAGCTTACAGGGGGCGAGCAATGAGCAGTTCTTC
size: NA; J: TRBJ2-5; D: NA; V: TRBV19; CDR3: CASSIIAGSQETQYF; DNA: TGTGCCAGTAGTATAATCGCGGGTTCCCAAGAGACCCAGTACTTC
size: NA; J: TRBJ1-1; D: NA; V: TRBV29-1; CDR3: CSAIQGTNTEAFF; DNA: TGCAGCGCAATACAGGGTACGAACACTGAAGCTTTCTTT
size: NA; J: TRBJ1-1; D: TRBD1; V: TRBV19; CDR3: CASSSGQAPGNTEAFF; DNA: TGTGCCAGTAGTTCAGGACAGGCGCCGGGGAACACTGAAGCTTTCTTT
size: NA; J: TRBJ2-7; D: TRBD2; V: TRBV3-1/TRBV3-2; CDR3: CASSQRGGGGRKTYEQYF; DNA: TGTGCCAGCAGCCAAAGGGGAGGAGGCGGGAGGAAGACCTACGAGCAGTACTTC
size: NA; J: TRBJ2-1; D: NA; V: TRBV11-3; CDR3: CASSDYNEQFF; DNA: TGTGCCAGCAGCGATTACAATGAGCAGTTCTTC
size: NA; J: TRBJ2-7; D: TRBD1; V: TRBV4-2; CDR3: CASSQAGQAPYEQYF; DNA: TGTGCCAGCAGCCAAGCGGGACAGGCGCCCTACGAGCAGTACTTC
size: NA; J: TRBJ1-4; D: NA; V: TRBV15; CDR3: CATSRTEWTVANEKLFF; DNA: TGTGCCACCAGCAGGACCGAATGGACAGTTGCTAATGAAAAACTGTTTTTT
size: NA; J: TRBJ2-1; D: TRBD2; V: TRBV7-3; CDR3: CASSRTSGSLDDEQFF; DNA: TGTGCCAGCAGCCGGACTAGCGGGAGCCTTGATGATGAGCAGTTCTTC
size: NA; J: TRBJ2-7; D: NA; V: TRBV18; CDR3: CASSSYAGSSYEQYF; DNA: TGTGCCAGCTCATCGTATGCAGGGAGCTCCTACGAGCAGTACTTC
size: NA; J: TRBJ1-1; D: NA; V: TRBV27; CDR3: CASSRAYMNTEAFF; DNA: TGTGCCAGCAGTCGGGCTTATATGAACACTGAAGCTTTCTTT
size: NA; J: TRBJ1-5; D: TRBD1; V: TRBV6-2/TRBV6-3; CDR3: CASSYSDRGHQPQHF; DNA: TGTGCCAGCAGTTACTCGGACAGGGGACATCAGCCCCAGCATTTT
size: NA; J: TRBJ2-1; D: NA; V: TRBV13; CDR3: CASSLGLSSYNEQFF; DNA: TGTGCCAGCAGCTTAGGCTTGAGCTCCTACAATGAGCAGTTCTTC
size: once; J: TRBJ2-2; D: NA; V: TRBV11-3; CDR3: CASSPGDGNTGELFF; DNA: TGTGCCAGCAGCCCTGGGGACGGAAACACCGGGGAGCTGTTTTTT
size: NA; J: TRBJ2-3; D: TRBD2; V: TRBV7-7; CDR3: CASSLGLAGATDTQYF; DNA: TGTGCCAGCAGCCTGGGACTAGCGGGAGCCACAGATACGCAGTATTTT
size: NA; J: TRBJ2-7; D: TRBD2; V: TRBV5-1; CDR3: CASSLGTSGSLSYEQYF; DNA: TGCGCCAGCAGCCTGGGGACTAGCGGGAGCCTATCCTACGAGCAGTACTTC
size: NA; J: TRBJ1-3; D: TRBD1; V: TRBV7-2; CDR3: CASSLTGQGFGNTIYF; DNA: TGTGCCAGCAGCTTAACGGGACAGGGTTTTGGAAACACCATATATTTT
size: NA; J: TRBJ2-2; D: NA; V: TRBV6-2/TRBV6-3; CDR3: CASSYRTGELFF; DNA: TGTGCCAGCAGTTATCGGACTGGGGAGCTGTTTTTT
size: NA; J: TRBJ1-4; D: NA; V: TRBV19; CDR3: CASRSLEGAVEKLFF; DNA: TGTGCCAGTAGGAGTTTAGAGGGAGCAGTTGAAAAACTGTTTTTT
size: NA; J: TRBJ2-3; D: TRBD2; V: TRBV11-1; CDR3: CASSLQREKDTQYF; DNA: TGTGCCAGCAGCCTCCAGCGGGAGAAAGATACGCAGTATTTT
size: NA; J: TRBJ1-1; D: TRBD1; V: TRBV7-8; CDR3: CASSLAPGTVNTEAFF; DNA: TGTGCCAGCAGCTTAGCCCCCGGGACAGTGAACACTGAAGCTTTCTTT
size: NA; J: TRBJ1-1; D: NA; V: TRBV6-5; CDR3: CASSYWGKVNTEAFF; DNA: TGTGCCAGCAGTTACTGGGGGAAAGTGAACACTGAAGCTTTCTTT
size: NA; J: TRBJ2-7; D: TRBD2; V: TRBV28; CDR3: CASRSGGASYEQYF; DNA: TGTGCCAGCAGGTCGGGAGGAGCCTCCTACGAGCAGTACTTC
size: NA; J: TRBJ1-1; D: NA; V: TRBV4-3; CDR3: CASSQDSLRNTEAFF; DNA: TGCGCCAGCAGCCAAGATTCACTTAGGAACACTGAAGCTTTCTTT
size: NA; J: TRBJ2-1; D: TRBD2; V: TRBV18; CDR3: CASSPLAGEGYNEQFF; DNA: TGTGCCAGCTCACCCCTAGCGGGAGAGGGTTACAATGAGCAGTTCTTC
size: NA; J: TRBJ2-5; D: TRBD1; V: TRBV10-3; CDR3: CAIGTGLETQYF; DNA: TGTGCCATCGGGACAGGGCTAGAGACCCAGTACTTC
size: NA; J: TRBJ2-7; D: NA; V: TRBV30; CDR3: CAWSVLGNEQYF; DNA: TGTGCCTGGAGTGTACTCGGGAACGAGCAGTACTTC